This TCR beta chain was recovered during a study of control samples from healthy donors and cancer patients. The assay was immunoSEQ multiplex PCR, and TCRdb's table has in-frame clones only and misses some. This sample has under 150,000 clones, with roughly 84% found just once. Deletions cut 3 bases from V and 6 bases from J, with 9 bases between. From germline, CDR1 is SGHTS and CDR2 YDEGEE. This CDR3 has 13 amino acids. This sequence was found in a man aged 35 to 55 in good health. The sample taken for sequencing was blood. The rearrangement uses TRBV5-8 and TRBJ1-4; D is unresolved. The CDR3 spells CASSSGLDEKLFF. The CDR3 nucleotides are TGTGCCAGCAGCTCTGGCCTGGATGAAAAACTGTTTTTT.